The entry below gives a single T cell receptor (beta chain) sequence along with its context. No antigen is known for it. Germline assignment: CDR1 SGHRS and CDR2 YFSETQ. V gave up 4 bases and J gave up 5 bases, with 15 bases separating them. There are 14 residues in the CDR3. The source material, RNA transcripts, was used to amplify TCR beta CDR3 regions. HTBI primers were used for first-round RT-PCR of the TCR CDR3. Via MiXCR, TCRdb re-called the multiplex PCR reads, giving one row per CDR3 protein. The sample lists around 450,000 distinct CDR3 sequences; approximately 15% were seen once. The sample belongs to a study of T cells in Graves' hyperthyroidism and ophthalmopathy. Overall study: Peripheral blood specimens were obtained at initial diagnosis, prior to any treatment. General study results and limits: Blood also contained most expanded thyroid clonotypes above 0.001.

The diagnoses drew upon clinical symptoms, serum thyroxine and TRAb, thyroid ultrasound and orbital computed tomography. The authors took PBMCs from roughly 9.5 ml fresh peripheral blood. Source material: blood. The V gene is TRBV5-1, the J gene TRBJ1-2, with a weak D call TRBD1 (5 bases). The TCR was taken from a woman in her late teens or twenties with Graves' hyperthyroidism. Here the CDR3 reads CASSIPGTVYGYTF. The CDR3 DNA sequence: TGCGCCAGCAGCATTCCCGGGACGGTATATGGCTACACCTTC.